These T cell receptor beta chains were read from a single sample in a study of cytomegalovirus exposure and HLA in healthy donors. TCRdb keeps only in-frame clones here, not all; method: immunoSEQ multiplex PCR. The sample contains about 92,000 clones, 81% of which appear only once. Material: PBMCs. The receptors shown here come from a girl aged 2 to 9 in good health and CMV-seropositive. Both conserved end residues are trimmed from each CDR3.

length: 13; J: TRBJ1-2; V: TRBV6-1; CDR3: ASSEAGRGLDGYT
length: 10; J: TRBJ1-1; V: TRBV30; CDR3: AWREGPSEAF
length: 11; J: TRBJ2-2; V: TRBV15; CDR3: ATSRVRPGELF
length: 10; J: TRBJ2-7; V: TRBV7-8; CDR3: ASSHTGGEQY
length: 13; J: TRBJ2-5; V: TRBV19; CDR3: ASSRTSGTQETQY
length: 15; J: TRBJ2-6; V: TRBV5-1; CDR3: ASSLTGLSPGANVLT
length: 12; J: TRBJ2-2; V: TRBV9; CDR3: ASSKGLAAGELF
length: 11; J: TRBJ1-5; V: TRBV6-5; CDR3: ASSPDTYQPQH
length: 14; J: TRBJ2-1; V: TRBV9; CDR3: ASSVESGTSHNEQF
length: 13; J: TRBJ1-1; V: TRBV6-5; CDR3: ASSPHAGSDTEAF
length: 13; J: TRBJ1-1; V: TRBV25-1; CDR3: ASIPPGTGNTEAF
length: 14; J: TRBJ1-5; V: TRBV14; CDR3: ASSQGAFPFNQPQH
length: 11; J: TRBJ2-7; V: TRBV28; CDR3: ASSFSRPGEQY
length: 14; J: TRBJ2-3; V: TRBV7-6; CDR3: ASSLSSGSFTDTQY
length: 12; J: TRBJ1-5; V: TRBV15; CDR3: ATGRIGQHQPQH
length: 11; J: TRBJ1-2; V: TRBV14; CDR3: ASSPAGPWGYT
length: 10; J: TRBJ1-5; V: TRBV29-1; CDR3: SVQGSNQPQH
length: 15; J: TRBJ2-7; V: TRBV5-1; CDR3: ASSLVLAGNLVYEQY
length: 13; J: TRBJ2-1; V: TRBV28; CDR3: ASSLPSGGYNEQF
length: 13; J: TRBJ1-1; V: TRBV6-1; CDR3: ASSDRDRGDTEAF
length: 13; J: TRBJ2-3; V: TRBV19; CDR3: ASSSLDRATDTQY
length: 16; J: TRBJ2-5; V: TRBV4-2; CDR3: AGSQDRASGGFGETQY
length: 11; J: TRBJ1-4; V: TRBV2; CDR3: ASNGQTNEKLF
length: 9; J: TRBJ1-4; V: TRBV29-1; CDR3: SVTADEKLF
length: 12; J: TRBJ1-1; V: TRBV29-1; CDR3: SVEQGLVNTEAF
length: 12; J: TRBJ1-3; V: TRBV29-1; CDR3: SVHLRGSGNTIY
length: 12; J: TRBJ1-2; V: TRBV30; CDR3: AWSWREGNYGYT
length: 13; J: TRBJ1-3; V: TRBV7-9; CDR3: ASSFTGASGNTIY
length: 12; J: TRBJ1-2; V: TRBV7-8; CDR3: ASSLSDSNYGYT
length: 10; J: TRBJ1-1; V: TRBV4-1; CDR3: ASSQGQDEAF
length: 9; J: TRBJ2-1; V: TRBV20-1; CDR3: SGSGTYEQF
length: 16; J: TRBJ2-1; V: TRBV19; CDR3: ASSMEMASGSIHNEQF